These 30 T cell receptor beta chains originate from one sample sequenced in a study of blood T cell repertoires in COVID-19. TCRdb's copy holds only in-frame clones and misses some; the assay was immunoSEQ multiplex PCR. Of 350,000 to 450,000 clones listed, 85% are singletons. Sequenced: peripheral blood. These receptors all stem from a young woman with acute or convalescent COVID-19.

V usage is TRBV5-4 and J usage is TRBJ2-1, with 8 bases that match TRBD1. This CDR3 has 17 residues. CDR1 and CDR2 (germline): SGHNT, YYREEE (reference sequence). J gave up 0 bases and V 3 bases, and 8 bases lay outside the gene matches. The CDR3 loop reads CASSSQQGGSSYNEQFF. DNA for the CDR3: TGTGCCAGCAGCTCTCAACAGGGGGGAAGCTCCTACAATGAGCAGTTCTTC.

This rearrangement joins TRBV14 to TRBJ2-3, with TRBD2 matching 7 bases. The CDR3 has 16 amino acids. V trimming: 4 bases; J trimming: 2 bases; junction bases outside the gene matches: 9. Germline assignment: CDR1 SGHDN and CDR2 FVKESK. The CDR3 region is CASSPSGTKPTDTQYF. The DNA for the CDR3 is TGTGCCAGCAGCCCCTCCGGGACTAAGCCCACAGATACGCAGTATTTT. The complete variable domain, with remaining parts taken from reference TRBV14 and TRBJ2-3, reads EAGVTQFPSHSVIEKGQTVTLRCDPISGHDNLYWYRRVMGKEIKFLLHFVKESKQDESGMPNNRFLAERTGGTYSTLKVQPAELEDSGVYFCASSPSGTKPTDTQYFGPGTRLTVL.

With regard to this clone: The sample holds other DNA sequences that translate to the same CDR3. The chain links TRBV9 to TRBJ2-7; 7 bases map to TRBD2. J gave up 7 bases and V 7 bases, and 5 bases lay outside the gene matches. This CDR3 has 11 amino acids. Germline CDR1 reads SGDLS; CDR2 reads YYNGEE. CDR3 nucleotides: TGTGCCAGCTCCGCGGGAGTTGAGCAGTACTTC. This gives the protein CASSAGVEQYF.

The chain links TRBV5-1 to TRBJ1-2; no firm D call. The germline CDR1 and CDR2 sequences are SGHRS and YFSETQ. The CDR3 loop spans 14 amino acids. With 0 bases removed from V and 2 bases from J, the gap between germline ends came to 8 bases. The CDR3 nucleotides are TGCGCCAGCAGCTTGGATGCGGTGAACTATGGCTACACCTTC. Its protein product is CASSLDAVNYGYTF.

The J gene is TRBJ2-5, the V gene TRBV5-8, with 8 bases aligning to TRBD1. Germline assignment: CDR1 SGHTS and CDR2 YDEGEE. The CDR3 has 16 residues. Trimming cost V 2 bases and J 1 base; bases outside gene matches: 7. The CDR3 region has the DNA TGTGCCAGCAGCTTACAGGGGGGAGGATCCCAAGAGACCCAGTACTTC. As protein: CASSLQGGGSQETQYF.

The chain recombines TRBV13 with TRBJ2-1; 9 positions agree with TRBD1. With 4 bases clipped from V and 13 bases from J, the junction kept 8 bases outside the gene matches. The CDR3 spans 13 residues. Germline-derived CDR1 and CDR2 are PRHDT and FYEKMQ (reference sequence). The CDR3: CASSSGTGSRQFF. The CDR3, as DNA: TGTGCCAGCAGCTCTGGGACAGGGAGTAGACAGTTCTTC.

This chain connects TRBV13 to TRBJ2-3, with TRBD2 as a possible D gene (5 bases). This CDR3 spans 17 amino acids. Germline-derived CDR1 and CDR2 are PRHDT and FYEKMQ (reference sequence). The V gene lost 4 bases and the J gene lost 0 bases, with 17 bases spanning the gap. CDR3 residues: CASSSQRSRGSTDTQYF. The CDR3 DNA is TGTGCCAGCAGCTCACAGAGGTCGCGCGGGAGCACAGATACGCAGTATTTT.

This clone was recorded at least ten times. The chain has TRBV15 and TRBJ1-5; tentatively, D is TRBD1 (5 bases). Trimming cost V 0 bases and J 7 bases, with 13 bases left between them. The CDR3 sequence is 15 residues long. Germline V CDR1 and CDR2: LNHNV, YYDKDF (reference sequence). The CDR3 DNA follows: TGTGCCACCAGCAGAGATGACCCAGGGCGGCAGCCCCAGCATTTT. Residues: CATSRDDPGRQPQHF.

V usage is TRBV19 and J usage is TRBJ1-3, with unresolved D. Per germline, CDR1 LNHDA and CDR2 SQIVND (reference sequence). The CDR3 has 14 residues. Trimming left V 8 bases short and J 4 bases short, with 15 bases between. The CDR3 region has the DNA TGTGCCAGTTGCCCTGGAGAAGCGGGAAACACCATATATTTT. Its protein product is CASCPGEAGNTIYF.

This chain joins TRBV7-9 and TRBJ1-4; 9 bases agree with TRBD1. This CDR3 has 15 amino acids. Germline trimming cut 5 bases from V and 6 bases from J; bases unmatched to any gene: 7. Germline V gene data show CDR1 as SEHNR and CDR2 as FQNEAQ (reference sequence). CDR3 in amino acids: CASSAGQGLDEKLFF. The DNA of the CDR3 is TGTGCCAGCAGCGCTGGACAGGGGCTGGATGAAAAACTGTTTTTT.

The chain is built from TRBV27 and TRBJ2-3; 9 nucleotides align to TRBD2. The germline V gene has CDR1 MNHEY and CDR2 SMNVEV (reference sequence). The CDR3 runs to 14 residues. The V segment lost 5 bases and the J segment 4 bases; nucleotides outside the gene matches: 4. CDR3 amino acids: CASSPVAGADTQYF. CDR3 coding DNA: TGTGCCAGCAGTCCGGTAGCGGGAGCAGATACGCAGTATTTT.

V gene TRBV27 combines with J gene TRBJ2-1; 9 bases map to TRBD2. CDR3 size: 16 residues. The J segment lost 7 bases and the V segment lost 5 bases, leaving 12 bases of the junction unmatched. CDR1 is MNHEY, CDR2 SMNVEV, per germline (reference sequence). In DNA, the CDR3 is TGTGCCAGCAGTGTACTTAGCGGGGGAACCATTAATGAGCAGTTCTTC. Its translation is CASSVLSGGTINEQFF.

This clone was observed a few times. This chain joins TRBV9 and TRBJ1-6; tentatively, D is TRBD1 (5 bases). Germline CDR1 SGDLS, CDR2 YYNGEE. Trimming stripped 3 bases from V and 9 bases from J, with 16 bases between. The CDR3 has 15 amino acids. The CDR3 DNA reads as TGTGCCAGCAGCGATCCGGCAGCGCAGGGTTCACCCCTCCACTTT. This codes for CASSDPAAQGSPLHF.

The V call is TRBV5-5, the J call TRBJ2-5; D unclear. The germline V and J ends were trimmed by 7 bases and 3 bases, with 10 bases remaining between them. The CDR3 has 12 amino acids. The germline V gene encodes CDR1 SGHKS and CDR2 YYEKEE (reference sequence). The CDR3 spells CASAAQEETQYF. In DNA, the CDR3 is TGTGCCAGCGCGGCACAAGAAGAGACCCAGTACTTC.

The rearrangement uses TRBV5-8 and TRBJ2-7; the match to TRBD2 covers 7 bases. Germline V gives CDR1 SGHTS, CDR2 YDEGEE. J gave up 3 bases and V 4 bases, and 19 bases lay outside the gene matches. The CDR3 is made up of 18 amino acids. The CDR3 DNA reads as TGTGCCAGCAGCCTGTTGAGGGAGCGAGAGGGAGGGAACTACGAGCAGTACTTC. The encoded protein is CASSLLREREGGNYEQYF. Combining the CDR3 with reference TRBV5-8 and TRBJ2-7 gives the whole variable domain EAGVTQSPTHLIKTRGQQATLRCSPISGHTSVYWYQQALGLGLQFLLWYDEGEERNRGNFPPRFSGRQFPNYSSELNVNALELEDSALYLCASSLLREREGGNYEQYFGPGTRLTVT.

The rearrangement joins TRBV6-1 to TRBJ1-2; D is undetermined. This CDR3 region has 14 residues. Trimming took off 2 bases at V and 4 bases at J, with 11 bases between the two ends. Germline CDR1 MNHNS, CDR2 SASEGT. The CDR3 sequence: CASSERIGSYGYTF. CDR3 in DNA: TGTGCCAGCAGTGAAAGAATTGGTAGCTATGGCTACACCTTC.

This clone was seen only once. The chain couples TRBV20-1 to TRBJ1-2, with D unclear. This CDR3 is 11 amino acids long. Germline V gene lookup returns CDR1 DFQATT and CDR2 SNEGSKA (reference sequence). The V and J ends lost 7 bases and 2 bases respectively, with 8 bases between them. CDR3 sequence (DNA): TGCAGTGTCAGGCCAAACTATGGCTACACCTTC. Residues: CSVRPNYGYTF.

The J gene is TRBJ1-5, the V gene TRBV27; tentative D call: TRBD1 (5 bases). The CDR3 length is 15 residues. Trimming took 6 bases from V and 0 from J, leaving 12 bases between them. Germline V CDR1 and CDR2: MNHEY, SMNVEV (reference sequence). This CDR3 reads CASSSTELSNQPQHF. In nucleotides, the CDR3 is TGTGCCAGCAGCTCGACAGAGCTTAGCAATCAGCCCCAGCATTTT.

The genes are TRBV5-6 and TRBJ1-4; 10 bases are shared with TRBD1. V dropped 4 bases and J dropped 5; count of bases not matched to a gene: 2. Germline V gives CDR1 SGHDT, CDR2 YYEEEE. This CDR3 has 14 amino acids. Written as DNA, the CDR3 is TGTGCCAGCAGCCCGGGACAGGGGAATGAAAAACTGTTTTTT. It yields the protein CASSPGQGNEKLFF.

The chain joins TRBV5-1 to TRBJ2-7; 8 bases agree with TRBD1. Germline CDR1 SGHRS, CDR2 YFSETQ. With V trimmed by 4 bases and J by 6 bases, 3 bases remained unmatched. This CDR3 comprises 12 residues. The CDR3 sequence is CASSPTGVEQYF. In DNA form, the CDR3 reads TGCGCCAGCAGCCCGACAGGGGTCGAGCAGTACTTC.

The chain employs TRBV3-1 (or the pseudogene TRBV3-2) and TRBJ2-2; no reliable D call. The CDR3 contains 17 residues. Per the germline V gene, CDR1 is LGHDT and CDR2 is YNNKEL (reference sequence). V was trimmed by 0 bases and J by 3 bases, leaving 14 bases between them. The CDR3 region has the DNA TGTGCCAGCAGCCAAGAAGGAGCGACGGCGCACACCGGGGAGCTGTTTTTT. Encoded protein: CASSQEGATAHTGELFF.

The chain has TRBV9 and TRBJ2-1; 7 bases match TRBD1. Germline V gene lookup returns CDR1 SGDLS and CDR2 YYNGEE. V shed 7 bases, J shed 7 bases, and the junction held 5 bases outside the gene matches. There are 12 residues in the CDR3. The DNA of the CDR3 is TGTGCCAGCGCGACAGGGCCAAATGAGCAGTTCTTC. Translation gives CASATGPNEQFF.

This chain links TRBV4-1 with TRBJ2-7; a possible D gene is TRBD1 (6 bases). Germline V gene sequence: CDR1 MGHRA, CDR2 YSYEKL. Trimming stripped 2 bases from V and 0 bases from J, with 14 bases between. The CDR3 has 16 amino acids. CDR3 region: CASSQFFGQNSYEQYF. The CDR3 DNA reads as TGCGCCAGCAGCCAATTTTTCGGACAGAACTCCTACGAGCAGTACTTC.

The chain is built from TRBV19 and TRBJ1-2; TRBD1 aligns across 8 bases. Germline CDR1 reads LNHDA; CDR2 reads SQIVND (reference sequence). The CDR3 covers 14 residues. V was pared by 7 bases and J by 6 bases, with 10 bases of the junction left unmatched. CDR3 protein: CASKTSGQGNGYTF. The CDR3 bases are TGTGCCAGTAAAACATCTGGACAGGGCAATGGCTACACCTTC.

The genes are TRBV30 and TRBJ1-1; 8 bases are shared with TRBD1. The V gene end was trimmed by 3 bases and the J gene end by 0 bases; junction bases not matched to a gene: 12. The CDR3 loop spans 17 amino acids. Germline CDR1 GTSNPN, CDR2 SVGIG (reference sequence). CDR3 DNA sequence: TGTGCCTGGAGCCCCAACCGACAGGGGATAATGAACACTGAAGCTTTCTTT. Translated, it gives CAWSPNRQGIMNTEAFF.

The chain combines TRBV24-1 with TRBJ1-1; 9 positions match TRBD1. Losses at the gene ends were 4 bases for V and 3 bases for J; bases not matched to a gene: 14. The CDR3 loop spans 18 amino acids. Per the germline V gene, CDR1 is KGHDR and CDR2 is SFDVKD. The CDR3 loop is CATSDQNSRNRGHTEAFF. The CDR3 DNA follows: TGTGCCACCAGTGACCAAAATTCCCGTAACAGGGGGCACACTGAAGCTTTCTTT.

The chain recombines TRBV29-1 with TRBJ2-1; 8 bases are shared with TRBD2. Per germline, CDR1 SQVTM and CDR2 ANQGSEA. The CDR3 extends over 13 amino acids. V shed 6 bases and J 1 base; nucleotides not matched to a gene: 2. CDR3 in amino acids: CSVSGSSYNEQFF. CDR3 in DNA: TGCAGCGTGAGCGGGAGTTCCTACAATGAGCAGTTCTTC.

The CDR3 region has the DNA TGCGCCGCGAGGCGGGCAACCGGGGAGCTGTTTTTT. It specifies CAARRATGELFF. The rearrangement joins TRBV10-2 to TRBJ2-2; weak D call: TRBD2 (5 bases). Germline CDR1 reads WSHSY; CDR2 reads SAAADI. The germline V and J ends were trimmed by 11 bases and 5 bases, with 12 bases remaining between them. This CDR3 contains 12 residues.

V and J are TRBV23-1 and TRBJ1-5; the D is unclear. TRBV23-1 is placed among ORFs of uncertain function. V dropped 9 bases and J dropped 1 base, with 16 bases sitting between them. The CDR3 runs 15 residues. For the CDR3, the DNA is TGCGCCAGTCAGGTTGGCGTACGAAGCAATCAGCCCCAGCATTTT. Amino acids: CASQVGVRSNQPQHF.

CDR3 loop: CASSTGQGNYGYTF. For the CDR3, the DNA is TGCGCCAGCTCAACAGGACAGGGAAACTATGGCTACACCTTC. The chain uses TRBV5-1 and TRBJ1-2; 8 nucleotides match TRBD1. Germline CDR1 SGHRS, CDR2 YFSETQ. The CDR3 runs to 14 residues. The V segment lost 7 bases and the J segment 2 bases; nucleotides outside the gene matches: 7.